This T cell receptor (beta chain) was documented in a study of blood T cell repertoires in COVID-19. About the research overall: PBMCs, B-cell-depleted T cells, or T cells provided the cDNA or gDNA that made up the material.

Original analysis: Reference gene primer amplification gave nucleated cell count estimates. The assay was immunoSEQ multiplex PCR, and TCRdb's table has in-frame clones only and misses some. The V and J calls and clone size were taken over from that table, and D and trimming were inferred from the DNA. The table has around 260,000 clones, 91% seen once. Source material: peripheral blood. The receptor's source is a person under 30 with COVID-19, enrolled during active disease.

The CDR3 is CASSPGHAGGYGYTF. The CDR3 nucleotides are TGTGCCAGCAGTCCGGGACACGCAGGGGGCTATGGCTACACCTTC. The chain joins TRBV6-5 to TRBJ1-2; 7 bases match TRBD1. The V gene's germline CDR1 is MNHEY and CDR2 SVGAGI. V was pared by 5 bases and J by 4 bases, with 10 bases of the junction left unmatched. CDR3 length: 15 amino acids.